This note documents a single TCR beta chain sequence. Its antigen is undetermined. The CDR3 covers 16 residues. The germline V gene encodes CDR1 MDHEN and CDR2 SYDVKM. Trimming cost V 0 bases and J 7 bases; bases outside gene matches: 6. This record comes from a study of cytomegalovirus exposure and HLA in healthy donors. Researchers ran the PCR with 60 Vbeta and 13 Jbeta primers. The assay was immunoSEQ multiplex PCR, and TCRdb's table has in-frame clones only and misses some. Among about 94,000 clones listed, around two thirds were seen once. Study observations and caveats: In a later analysis, specific HLA alleles were associated with more than 15,000 TCR beta sequences at a 0.05 false discovery rate.

The chain employs TRBV28 and TRBJ2-1, with 10 bases lining up with TRBD2. The sequence came from a man aged 25-45 years in good health and CMV-seronegative. Sample: PBMCs. For the CDR3, the DNA is TGTGCCAGCAGTTTATGGGCTAGCGGGAGTTCAAATGAGCAGTTCTTC. Its protein product is CASSLWASGSSNEQFF. The full variable domain, with the rest looked up from reference TRBV28 and TRBJ2-1, is DVKVTQSSRYLVKRTGEKVFLECVQDMDHENMFWYRQDPGLGLRLIYFSYDVKMKEKGDIPEGYSVSREKKERFSLILESASTNQTSMYLCASSLWASGSSNEQFFGPGTRLTVL.